The clone carrying this T cell receptor beta chain has a single count. The germline V and J ends were trimmed by 0 bases and 4 bases, with 22 bases remaining between them. This CDR3 has 18 amino acids. The germline V gene encodes CDR1 SGHRS and CDR2 YFSETQ. Sequencing used immunoSEQ multiplex PCR; TCRdb keeps in-frame clones, though not all of them. Counted here are about 180,000 clones, 90% occurring once; the ten biggest clones make up approximately 1.5%. The data originate from a study of T cell responses to AZD1222 COVID-19 vaccine. The sample in question was peripheral blood, obtained on day 0 of AZD1222 vaccination. This receptor was taken from an adult in good health. The chain joins TRBV5-1 to TRBJ1-2; possibly TRBD1 for D (6 bases). The CDR3 protein is CASSLGTASSPGVYGYTF. In DNA, the CDR3 is TGCGCCAGCAGCTTGGGGACAGCCTCCTCCCCGGGGGTCTATGGCTACACCTTC.